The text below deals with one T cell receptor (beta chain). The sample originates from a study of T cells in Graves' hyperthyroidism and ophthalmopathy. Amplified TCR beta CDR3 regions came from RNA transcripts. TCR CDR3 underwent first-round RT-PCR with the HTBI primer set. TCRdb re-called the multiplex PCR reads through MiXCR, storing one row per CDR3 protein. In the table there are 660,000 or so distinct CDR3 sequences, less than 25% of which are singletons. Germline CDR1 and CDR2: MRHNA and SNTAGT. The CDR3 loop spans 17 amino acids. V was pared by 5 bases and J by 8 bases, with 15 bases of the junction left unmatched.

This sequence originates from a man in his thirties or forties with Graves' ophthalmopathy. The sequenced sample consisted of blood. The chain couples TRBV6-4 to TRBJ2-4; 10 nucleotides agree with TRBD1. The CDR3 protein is CASSYPTTGGGLDIQYF. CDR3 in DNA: TGTGCCAGCAGTTACCCCACGACAGGGGGCGGATTGGACATTCAGTACTTC.